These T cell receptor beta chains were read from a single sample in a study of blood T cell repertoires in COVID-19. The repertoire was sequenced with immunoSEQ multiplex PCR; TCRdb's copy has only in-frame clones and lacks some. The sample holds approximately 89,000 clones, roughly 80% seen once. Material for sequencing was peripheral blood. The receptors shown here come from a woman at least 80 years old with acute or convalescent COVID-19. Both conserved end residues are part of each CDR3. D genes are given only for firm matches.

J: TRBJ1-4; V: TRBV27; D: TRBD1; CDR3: CASNHRGTNEKLFF
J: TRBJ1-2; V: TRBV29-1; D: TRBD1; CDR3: CSVLAGQGSYGYTF
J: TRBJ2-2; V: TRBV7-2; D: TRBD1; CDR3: CASSYYRGANTGELFF
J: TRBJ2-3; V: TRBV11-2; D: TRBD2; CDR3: CASTQRTSGRGDTQYF
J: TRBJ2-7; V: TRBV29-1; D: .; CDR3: CSIRRDEQYF
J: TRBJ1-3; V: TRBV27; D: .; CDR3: CASSFQDRSGNTIYF
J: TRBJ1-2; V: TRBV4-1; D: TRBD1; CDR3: CASSLGTGDYGYTF
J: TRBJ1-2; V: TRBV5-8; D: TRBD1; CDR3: CASSHRDSPREGYTF
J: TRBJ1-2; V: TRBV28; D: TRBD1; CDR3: CASRGQVGDGYTF
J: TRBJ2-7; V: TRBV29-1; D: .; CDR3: CSVQNQGGSYEQYF
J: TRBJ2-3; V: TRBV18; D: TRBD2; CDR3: CASSPQGGSGTDTQYF
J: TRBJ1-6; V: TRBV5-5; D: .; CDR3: CASSLAGYNSPLHF
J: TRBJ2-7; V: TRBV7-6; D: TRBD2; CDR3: CASSLGLAGSYEQYF
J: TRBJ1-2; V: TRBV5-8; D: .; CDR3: CASSLEGRRGGYTF
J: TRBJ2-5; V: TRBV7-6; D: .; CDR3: CASSLRQGEETQYF
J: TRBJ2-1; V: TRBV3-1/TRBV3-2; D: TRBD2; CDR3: CASSQERWASGSNEQFF
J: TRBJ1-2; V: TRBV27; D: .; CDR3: CASSPGTNNYGYTF
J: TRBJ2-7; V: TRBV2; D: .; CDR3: CASSVATVFEQYF
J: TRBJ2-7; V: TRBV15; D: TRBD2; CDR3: CATSTHSGGQDEQYF
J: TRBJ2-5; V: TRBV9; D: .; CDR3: CASSVAGLETQYF
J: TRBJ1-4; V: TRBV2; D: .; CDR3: CASRGSSTNEKLFF
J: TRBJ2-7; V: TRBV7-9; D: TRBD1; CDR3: CASSPTGTGLNEQYF
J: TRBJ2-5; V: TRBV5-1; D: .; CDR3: CASSFLGAGLQETQYF
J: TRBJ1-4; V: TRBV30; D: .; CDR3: CAWSGGGVEKLFF
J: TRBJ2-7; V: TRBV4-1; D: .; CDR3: CASSRQASIGAYEQYF
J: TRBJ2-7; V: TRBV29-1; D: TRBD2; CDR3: CSASGGAEQYF
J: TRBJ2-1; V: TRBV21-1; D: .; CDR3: CASSKARASGTGYNEQFF
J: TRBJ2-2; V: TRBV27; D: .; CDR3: CASSPNPQILNTGELFF
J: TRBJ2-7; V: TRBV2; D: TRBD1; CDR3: CAIKTGTYEQYF
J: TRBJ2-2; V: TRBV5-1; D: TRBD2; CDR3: CASSLEPAGNVELFF
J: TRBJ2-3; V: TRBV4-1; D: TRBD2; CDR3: CASSQQKTGGGTQYF
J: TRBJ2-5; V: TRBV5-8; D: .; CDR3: CASSKWVISGQETQYF
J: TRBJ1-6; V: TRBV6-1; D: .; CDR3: CASSEARDLLTLHF
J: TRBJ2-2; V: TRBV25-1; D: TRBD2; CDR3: CASSELAGGSNTGELFF
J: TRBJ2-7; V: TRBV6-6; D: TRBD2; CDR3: CASTTGTSGFFEQYF
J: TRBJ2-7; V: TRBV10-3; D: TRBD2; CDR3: CAISSGGTSYEQYF
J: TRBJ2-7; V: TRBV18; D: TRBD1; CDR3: CASSPLGQGALEQYF
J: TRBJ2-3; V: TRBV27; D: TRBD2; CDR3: CASSSPSGASTDTQYF